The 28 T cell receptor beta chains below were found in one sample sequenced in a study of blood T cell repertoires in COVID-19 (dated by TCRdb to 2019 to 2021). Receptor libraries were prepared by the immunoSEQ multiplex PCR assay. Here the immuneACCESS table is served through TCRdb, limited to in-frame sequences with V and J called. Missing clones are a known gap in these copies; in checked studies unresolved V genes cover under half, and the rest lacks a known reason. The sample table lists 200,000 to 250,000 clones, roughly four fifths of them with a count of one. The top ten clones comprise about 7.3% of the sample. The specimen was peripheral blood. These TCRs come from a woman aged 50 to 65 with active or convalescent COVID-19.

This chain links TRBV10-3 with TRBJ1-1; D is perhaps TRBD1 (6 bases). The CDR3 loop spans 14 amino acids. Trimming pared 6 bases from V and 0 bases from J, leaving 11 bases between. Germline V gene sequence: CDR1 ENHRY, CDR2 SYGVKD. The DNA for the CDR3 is TGTGCCATCAGCGCAGGGGTCATGAACACTGAAGCTTTCTTT. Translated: CAISAGVMNTEAFF.

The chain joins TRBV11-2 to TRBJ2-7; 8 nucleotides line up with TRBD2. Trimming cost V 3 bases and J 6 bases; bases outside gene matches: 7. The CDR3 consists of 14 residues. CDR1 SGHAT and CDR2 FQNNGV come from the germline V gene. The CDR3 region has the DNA TGTGCCAGCAGCTTTTCCGGGACTAGGCGCGAGCAGTACTTC. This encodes CASSFSGTRREQYF.

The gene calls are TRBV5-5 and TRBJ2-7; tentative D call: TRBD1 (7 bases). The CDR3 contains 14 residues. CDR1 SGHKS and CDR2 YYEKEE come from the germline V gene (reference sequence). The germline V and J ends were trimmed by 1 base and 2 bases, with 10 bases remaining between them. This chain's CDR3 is CASSLRGTAYEQYV. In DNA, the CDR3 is TGTGCCAGCAGCTTGCGGGGGACAGCCTACGAGCAGTACGTC.

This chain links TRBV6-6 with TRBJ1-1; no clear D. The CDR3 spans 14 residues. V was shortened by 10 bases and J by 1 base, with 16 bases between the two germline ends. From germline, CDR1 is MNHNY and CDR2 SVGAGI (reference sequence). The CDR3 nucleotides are TGTGCCACAGTAGAGGATAGCCCGAACACTGAAGCTTTCTTT. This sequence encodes CATVEDSPNTEAFF.

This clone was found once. The CDR3 sequence is CASSEGLAPDTQYF. CDR3 bases: TGTGCCAGCAGTGAGGGACTAGCGCCAGATACGCAGTATTTT. The chain has TRBV6-1 and TRBJ2-3; 10 bases agree with TRBD2. Germline-derived CDR1 and CDR2 are MNHNS and SASEGT. The CDR3 sequence is 14 residues long. V lost 3 bases, J lost 4 bases, and 1 base stayed unmatched.

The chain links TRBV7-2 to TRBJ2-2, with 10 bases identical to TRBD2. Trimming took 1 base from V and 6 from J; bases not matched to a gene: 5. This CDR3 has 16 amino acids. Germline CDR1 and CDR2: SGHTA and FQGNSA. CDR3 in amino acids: CASSLGGLAGAGELFF. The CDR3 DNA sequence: TGTGCCAGCAGCTTAGGGGGCCTAGCGGGAGCCGGGGAGCTGTTTTTT.

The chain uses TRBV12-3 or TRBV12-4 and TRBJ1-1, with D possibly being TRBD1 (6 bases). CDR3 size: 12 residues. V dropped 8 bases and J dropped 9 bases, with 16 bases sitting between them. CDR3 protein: CASQGSWSKAFF. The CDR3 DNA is TGTGCCAGCCAGGGGTCTTGGTCTAAAGCTTTCTTT.

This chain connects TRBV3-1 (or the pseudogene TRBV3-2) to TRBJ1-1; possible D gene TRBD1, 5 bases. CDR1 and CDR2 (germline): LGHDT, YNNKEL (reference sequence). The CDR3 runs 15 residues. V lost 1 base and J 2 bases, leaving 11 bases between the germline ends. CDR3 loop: CASSQGSQANTEAFF. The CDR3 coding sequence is TGTGCCAGCAGCCAAGGTTCACAGGCAAACACTGAAGCTTTCTTT.

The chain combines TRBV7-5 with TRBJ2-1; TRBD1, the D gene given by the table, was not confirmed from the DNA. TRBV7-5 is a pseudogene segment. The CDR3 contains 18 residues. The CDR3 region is CVRSERTGKIYVYNEQFF. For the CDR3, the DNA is TGTGTCAGAAGCGAAAGGACAGGAAAGATTTACGTCTACAATGAGCAGTTCTTC.

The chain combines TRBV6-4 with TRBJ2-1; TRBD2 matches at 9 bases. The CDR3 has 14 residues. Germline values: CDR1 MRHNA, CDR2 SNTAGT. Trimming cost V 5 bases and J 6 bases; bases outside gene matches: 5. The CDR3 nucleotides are TGTGCCAGCAGTTTTTCAGCGGGAGGCAATGAGCAGTTCTTC. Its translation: CASSFSAGGNEQFF.

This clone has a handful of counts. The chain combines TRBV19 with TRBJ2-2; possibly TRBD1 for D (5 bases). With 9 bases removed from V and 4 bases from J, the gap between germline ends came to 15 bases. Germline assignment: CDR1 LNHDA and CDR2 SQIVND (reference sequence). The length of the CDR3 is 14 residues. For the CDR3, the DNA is TGTGCCAGCGCGAAACAGGCGCTCACCGGGGAGCTGTTTTTT. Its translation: CASAKQALTGELFF.

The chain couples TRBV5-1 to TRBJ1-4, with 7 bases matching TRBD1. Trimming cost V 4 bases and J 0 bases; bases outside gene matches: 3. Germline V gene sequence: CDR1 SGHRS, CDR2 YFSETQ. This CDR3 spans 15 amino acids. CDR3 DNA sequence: TGCGCCAGCAGCCAGGGGGGAGCAACTAATGAAAAACTGTTTTTT. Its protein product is CASSQGGATNEKLFF.

CDR3 in DNA: TGTGCCAGCAGCCCTCGGACTAGCGGGAATGAGCAGTTCTTC. It is translated as CASSPRTSGNEQFF. The gene calls are TRBV4-2 and TRBJ2-1; TRBD2 aligns across 11 bases. The ends lost 4 bases at V and 7 bases at J; junction bases unmatched: 3. Germline CDR1 reads LGHNA; CDR2 reads YNFKEQ. The CDR3 covers 14 residues.

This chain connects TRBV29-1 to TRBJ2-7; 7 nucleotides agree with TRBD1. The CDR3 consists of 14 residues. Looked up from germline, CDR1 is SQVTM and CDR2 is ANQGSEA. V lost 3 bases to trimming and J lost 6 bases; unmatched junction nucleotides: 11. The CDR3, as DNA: TGCAGCGTTGATTCCACAGGGGTTAGGGGCGAGCAGTACTTC. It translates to CSVDSTGVRGEQYF.

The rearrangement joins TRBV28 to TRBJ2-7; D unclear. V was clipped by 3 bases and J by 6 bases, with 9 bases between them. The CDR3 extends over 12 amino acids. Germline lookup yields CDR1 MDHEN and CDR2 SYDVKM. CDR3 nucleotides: TGTGCCAGCAGTTTCTCGAGGTCCGAGCAGTACGTC. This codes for CASSFSRSEQYV.

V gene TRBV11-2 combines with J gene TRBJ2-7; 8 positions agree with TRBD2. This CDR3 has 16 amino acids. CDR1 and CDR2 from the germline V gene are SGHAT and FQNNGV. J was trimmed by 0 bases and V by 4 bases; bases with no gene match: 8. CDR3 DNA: TGTGCCAGCAGCTCCCTAGCGGGCACGAGCTCCTACGAGCAGTACTTC. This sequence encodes CASSSLAGTSSYEQYF.

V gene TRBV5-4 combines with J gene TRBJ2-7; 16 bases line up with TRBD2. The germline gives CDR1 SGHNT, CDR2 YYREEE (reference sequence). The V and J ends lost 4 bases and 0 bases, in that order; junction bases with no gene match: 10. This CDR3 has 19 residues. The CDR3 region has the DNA TGTGCCAGCAGCCCCGGGACTAGCGGGAGGGTAGCCTCCTCCTACGAGCAGTACTTC. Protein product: CASSPGTSGRVASSYEQYF.

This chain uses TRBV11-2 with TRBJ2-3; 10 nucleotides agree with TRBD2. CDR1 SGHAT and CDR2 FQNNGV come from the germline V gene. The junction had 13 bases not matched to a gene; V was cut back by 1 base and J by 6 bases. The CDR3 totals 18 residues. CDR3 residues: CASSLGLRSGGAGDTQYF. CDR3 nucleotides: TGTGCCAGCAGCTTAGGACTAAGGAGCGGGGGGGCCGGGGATACGCAGTATTTT.

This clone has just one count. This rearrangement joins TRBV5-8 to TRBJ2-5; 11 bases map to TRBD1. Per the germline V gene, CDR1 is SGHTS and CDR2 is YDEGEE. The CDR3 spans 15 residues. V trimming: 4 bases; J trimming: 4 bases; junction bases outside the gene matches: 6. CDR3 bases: TGTGCCAGCAGCCAGGGACAGGGGGATCGAGAGACCCAGTACTTC. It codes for CASSQGQGDRETQYF.

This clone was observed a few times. The CDR3 here is CASSPGGVTGSGTEAFF. The CDR3 DNA follows: TGTGCCAGCAGCCCCGGGGGGGTGACAGGGTCGGGCACTGAAGCTTTCTTT. The chain links TRBV7-3 to TRBJ1-1; 7 nucleotides match TRBD1. This CDR3 is built from 17 residues. The germline V gene has CDR1 SGHTA and CDR2 FQGTGA. The V and J ends lost 5 bases and 4 bases, in that order; junction bases with no gene match: 16. Drawing the rest from reference TRBV7-3 and TRBJ1-1, the complete variable domain is GAGVSQTPSNKVTEKGKYVELRCDPISGHTALYWYRQSLGQGPEFLIYFQGTGAADDSGLPNDRFFAVRPEGSVSTLKIQRTERGDSAVYLCASSPGGVTGSGTEAFFGQGTRLTVV.

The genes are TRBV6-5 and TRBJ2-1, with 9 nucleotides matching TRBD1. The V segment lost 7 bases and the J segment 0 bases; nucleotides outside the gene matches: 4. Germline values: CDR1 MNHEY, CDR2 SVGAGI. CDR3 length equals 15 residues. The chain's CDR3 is CASILTGGSYNEQFF. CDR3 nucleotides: TGTGCCAGCATTTTGACAGGGGGCTCCTACAATGAGCAGTTCTTC.

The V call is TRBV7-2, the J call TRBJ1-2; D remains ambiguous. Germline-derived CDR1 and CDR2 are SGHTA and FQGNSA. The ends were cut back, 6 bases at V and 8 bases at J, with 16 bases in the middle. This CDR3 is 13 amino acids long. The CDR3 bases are TGTGCCAGCAGTGATCCAGGAATGGTCGGCTACACCTTC. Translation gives CASSDPGMVGYTF.

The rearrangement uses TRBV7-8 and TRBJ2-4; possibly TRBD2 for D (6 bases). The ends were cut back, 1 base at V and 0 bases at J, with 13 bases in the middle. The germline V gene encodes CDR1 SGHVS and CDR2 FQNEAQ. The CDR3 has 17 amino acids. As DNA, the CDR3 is TGTGCCAGCAGCTTAGGACGGGACTTTATAGCCAAAAACATTCAGTACTTC. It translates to CASSLGRDFIAKNIQYF.

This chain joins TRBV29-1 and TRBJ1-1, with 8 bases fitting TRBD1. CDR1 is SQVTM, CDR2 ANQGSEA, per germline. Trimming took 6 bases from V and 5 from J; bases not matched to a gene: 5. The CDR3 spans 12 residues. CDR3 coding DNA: TGCAGCGTGACAGGGGAGGGGACTGAAGCTTTCTTT. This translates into CSVTGEGTEAFF.

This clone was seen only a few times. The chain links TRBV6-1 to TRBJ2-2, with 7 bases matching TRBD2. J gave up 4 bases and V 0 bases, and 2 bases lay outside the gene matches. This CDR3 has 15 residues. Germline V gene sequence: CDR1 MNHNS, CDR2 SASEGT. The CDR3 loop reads CASSEAGEGTGELFF. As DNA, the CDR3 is TGTGCCAGCAGTGAAGCAGGGGAGGGCACCGGGGAGCTGTTTTTT.

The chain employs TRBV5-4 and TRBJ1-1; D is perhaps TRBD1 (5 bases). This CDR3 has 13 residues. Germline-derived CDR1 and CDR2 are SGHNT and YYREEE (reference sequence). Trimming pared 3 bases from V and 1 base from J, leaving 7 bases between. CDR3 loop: CASSWDSNTEAFF. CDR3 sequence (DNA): TGTGCCAGCAGCTGGGACTCGAACACTGAAGCTTTCTTT.

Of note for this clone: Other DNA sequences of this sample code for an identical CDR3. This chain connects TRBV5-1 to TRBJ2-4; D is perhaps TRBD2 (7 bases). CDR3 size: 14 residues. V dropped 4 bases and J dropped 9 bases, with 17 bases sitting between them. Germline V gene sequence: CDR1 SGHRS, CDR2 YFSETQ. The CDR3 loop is CASSAQGGGGIQYF. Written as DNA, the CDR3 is TGCGCCAGCAGCGCACAGGGAGGGGGTGGCATTCAGTACTTC.

CDR3 loop: CAVQSTGTGGTEAFF. Here the CDR3 DNA reads TGTGCCGTACAATCGACAGGGACGGGTGGCACTGAAGCTTTCTTT. The chain combines TRBV24-1 with TRBJ1-1; 7 nucleotides align to TRBD1. Unmatched junction bases numbered 16, after V lost 12 bases and J lost 4 bases. The CDR3 runs to 15 residues. Germline CDR1 and CDR2: KGHDR and SFDVKD.